The 11 T cell receptor beta chains given below trace back to one sample, sequenced in a study of blood T cell repertoires in COVID-19. Some clones are missing from TCRdb's copy, which holds only in-frame ones; the method was immunoSEQ multiplex PCR. The data hold 150,000 to 200,000 clones, with approximately 84% observed a single time. Sequencing was carried out using peripheral blood. Receptors originate from a woman older than 75 with acute or convalescent COVID-19.

This clone occurred once. This chain joins TRBV30 and TRBJ2-1; 8 bases agree with TRBD2. The J segment lost 4 bases and the V segment lost 2 bases, leaving 10 bases of the junction unmatched. The CDR3 loop spans 16 amino acids. The V gene's germline CDR1 is GTSNPN and CDR2 SVGIG (reference sequence). Here the CDR3 reads CAWSYRTSWEYNEQFF. The CDR3 bases are TGTGCCTGGAGTTACCGGACTAGCTGGGAATACAATGAGCAGTTCTTC. Supplemented by reference TRBV30 and TRBJ2-1, the full variable domain reads SQTIHQWPATLVQPVGSPLSLECTVEGTSNPNLYWYRQAAGRGLQLLFYSVGIGQISSEVPQNLSASRPQDRQFILSSKKLLLSDSGFYLCAWSYRTSWEYNEQFFGPGTRLTVL.

The genes are TRBV3-1 (or the pseudogene TRBV3-2) and TRBJ2-3; perhaps TRBD2 as D (5 bases). Trimming pared 1 base from V and 6 bases from J, leaving 8 bases between. Germline loops: CDR1 LGHDT, CDR2 YNNKEL (reference sequence). The CDR3 is 13 amino acids. In DNA form, the CDR3 reads TGTGCCAGCAGCCAAGGGACTCCCGATACGCAGTATTTT. Translating it yields CASSQGTPDTQYF.

V is TRBV19 and J is TRBJ1-1; D may be TRBD1 (6 bases). Trimming removed 8 bases from V and 3 bases from J, with 28 bases in between. CDR1 is LNHDA, CDR2 SQIVND, per germline (reference sequence). The CDR3 is made up of 18 amino acids. The CDR3 loop reads CASGRLAGGESSDTEAFF. CDR3 nucleotide sequence: TGTGCCAGTGGCCGGTTGGCGGGGGGCGAGTCTTCAGACACTGAAGCTTTCTTT.

The V call is TRBV7-9, the J call TRBJ1-2, with 10 bases that match TRBD1. The CDR3 has 14 residues. V trimming: 5 bases; J trimming: 4 bases; junction bases outside the gene matches: 4. Germline CDR1 and CDR2: SEHNR and FQNEAQ (reference sequence). CDR3 nucleotide sequence: TGTGCCAGCAGCGTGGGGACAGGGGCCTATGGCTACACCTTC. Residues: CASSVGTGAYGYTF.

This clone was detected a few times. The chain is built from TRBV7-9 and TRBJ2-5; no firm D call. Trimming removed 4 bases at V and 4 bases at J, with 7 bases between. Germline CDR1 SEHNR, CDR2 FQNEAQ (reference sequence). The CDR3 contains 12 residues. The CDR3 reads CASSSNVETQYF. For the CDR3, the DNA is TGTGCCAGCAGCTCAAATGTAGAGACCCAGTACTTC.

The chain has TRBV6-5 and TRBJ2-7; D possibly corresponds to TRBD1 (6 bases). Germline V gives CDR1 MNHEY, CDR2 SVGAGI. The CDR3 totals 14 residues. Trimming pared 6 bases from V and 2 bases from J, leaving 14 bases between. CDR3 coding DNA: TGTGCCAGCAGCCCCCGCAGGGGAGCCTACGAGCAGTACTTC. Amino acids: CASSPRRGAYEQYF.

This chain uses TRBV3-1 (or the pseudogene TRBV3-2) with TRBJ1-4, with 9 nucleotides matching TRBD1. This CDR3 has 17 residues. The germline V gene encodes CDR1 LGHDT and CDR2 YNNKEL (reference sequence). After removal of 2 bases from V and 4 bases from J, the junction contained 8 bases not matched to a gene. CDR3 in DNA: TGTGCCAGCAGCCAAAATAACAGGGGGCTGTTTAATGAAAAACTGTTTTTT. Encoded protein: CASSQNNRGLFNEKLFF.

The rearrangement uses TRBV29-1 and TRBJ2-5, with D perhaps TRBD2 (5 bases). Trimming left V 3 bases short and J 5 bases short, with 10 bases between. The CDR3 is made up of 12 amino acids. The V gene's germline CDR1 is SQVTM and CDR2 ANQGSEA. CDR3 region: CSVEEAPETQYF. DNA of the CDR3: TGCAGCGTTGAGGAGGCCCCCGAGACCCAGTACTTC.

The chain combines TRBV6-4 with TRBJ1-5, with no clear D. V lost 10 bases and J 1 base, leaving 17 bases between the germline ends. Germline V gene lookup returns CDR1 MRHNA and CDR2 SNTAGT. The CDR3 consists of 15 residues. CDR3 amino acids: CATTPAAESNQPQHF. The CDR3 DNA reads TGTGCCACGACCCCGGCCGCGGAAAGCAATCAGCCCCAGCATTTT.

This sequence joins TRBV5-4 and TRBJ2-2; TRBD1 is a possible D gene (5 bases). The CDR3 has 15 amino acids. Deletions cut 2 bases from V and 6 bases from J, with 14 bases between. The V gene's germline CDR1 is SGHNT and CDR2 YYREEE (reference sequence). The CDR3 sequence is CASSLGAPEAGELFF. CDR3 bases: TGTGCCAGCAGCTTAGGGGCCCCAGAGGCCGGGGAGCTGTTTTTT.

The chain is built from TRBV4-1 and TRBJ1-2; D remains unclear. V dropped 0 bases and J dropped 4 bases, with 18 bases sitting between them. Germline V gives CDR1 MGHRA, CDR2 YSYEKL. The CDR3 runs 17 residues. The CDR3 DNA sequence: TGCGCCAGCAGCCAAGACGGGAACAGCGCATATCTCTATGGCTACACCTTC. This encodes CASSQDGNSAYLYGYTF.